This TCR beta chain was retrieved from a study of T cells in Graves' hyperthyroidism and ophthalmopathy. The V end was cut by 7 bases, the J end by 0 bases, with 7 bases between. The germline CDR1 and CDR2 sequences are SNHLY and FYNNEI. The CDR3 contains 13 residues. RNA transcripts yielded amplified TCR beta CDR3 regions. A set of HTBI primers served as the primers for a first-round RT-PCR of the TCR CDR3. Each CDR3 protein is one row after TCRdb ran MiXCR on the multiplex PCR reads. The table shows about 420,000 distinct CDR3 sequences, with roughly 13% occurring only once. This clonotype was observed a few times.

This TCR was recovered from a woman younger than 35 with Graves' hyperthyroidism. The sample was blood. The chain joins TRBV2 to TRBJ2-4; D ambiguous. This CDR3 is CASIGVAKNIQYF. In DNA, the CDR3 is TGTGCCAGCATCGGAGTAGCCAAAAACATTCAGTACTTC.